This passage covers 13 T cell receptor beta chains from one sample sequenced in a study of T cells and Merkel cell carcinoma outcomes. Assay: immunoSEQ multiplex PCR; the TCRdb copy retains only in-frame clones and omits some. The data contain approximately 10,000 clones, 95% to 96% of them seen just once; the ten biggest clones take up roughly 0.92%. Material for sequencing was tumor tissue from Merkel cell carcinoma. The receptors come from a human donor with Merkel cell carcinoma.

This chain joins TRBV5-4 and TRBJ1-2; 7 nucleotides align to TRBD1. CDR3 size: 16 residues. J gave up 4 bases and V 2 bases, and 11 bases lay outside the gene matches. Germline values: CDR1 SGHNT, CDR2 YYREEE (reference sequence). As DNA, the CDR3 is TGTGCCAGCAGCTTTATGACAGGGAGCTCCCTCTATGGCTACACCTTC. Translating it yields CASSFMTGSSLYGYTF.

J is TRBJ2-3 and V is TRBV2; D remains unclear. With 6 bases removed from V and 6 bases from J, the gap between germline ends came to 13 bases. CDR1 SNHLY and CDR2 FYNNEI come from the germline V gene. CDR3 length equals 13 residues. The CDR3 is CASSFNQVDTQYF. CDR3 nucleotides: TGTGCCAGCAGCTTTAACCAGGTCGATACGCAGTATTTT.

In DNA, the CDR3 is TGTGCCAGCAGCCTCATAAACGGCGGGGAGCTGTTTTTT. Amino acids: CASSLINGGELFF. The chain employs TRBV7-9 and TRBJ2-2; D is ambiguous. Germline loops: CDR1 SEHNR, CDR2 FQNEAQ (reference sequence). V was clipped by 5 bases and J by 7 bases, with 11 bases between them. This CDR3 is built from 13 residues.

V usage is TRBV5-8 and J usage is TRBJ1-5; no clear D gene. Germline loops: CDR1 SGHTS, CDR2 YDEGEE. The ends were cut back, 0 bases at V and 7 bases at J, with 8 bases in the middle. CDR3 size: 13 residues. This CDR3 reads CASSLVLGQPQHF. The DNA of the CDR3 is TGTGCCAGCAGCTTGGTGCTTGGGCAGCCCCAGCATTTT.

This chain connects TRBV9 to TRBJ2-2; 8 nucleotides agree with TRBD2. The CDR3 runs 17 residues. V lost 1 base and J lost 0; bases outside the gene matches: 5. CDR1 is SGDLS and CDR2 is YYNGEE in the germline V gene. The CDR3 DNA is TGTGCCAGCAGCGTAAGGCCGGGAGGGCCGAACACCGGGGAGCTGTTTTTT. Translated, it gives CASSVRPGGPNTGELFF.

The chain carries TRBV28 and TRBJ2-7, with no clear D. This CDR3 spans 15 amino acids. In germline, CDR1 is MDHEN, CDR2 SYDVKM. The V and J ends lost 4 bases and 0 bases respectively, with 13 bases between them. The CDR3 loop reads CASSSGTSRSYEQYF. The CDR3 DNA reads TGTGCCAGCAGTTCAGGAACTTCCCGCTCCTACGAGCAGTACTTC.

This clone has a single count. In nucleotides, the CDR3 is TGTGCCAGCAGACGGACAGTAAACACCGGGGAGCTGTTTTTT. Protein: CASRRTVNTGELFF. The V gene is TRBV28, the J gene TRBJ2-2; tentative D call: TRBD1 (6 bases). This CDR3 has 14 amino acids. V was trimmed by 6 bases and J by 2 bases, leaving 10 bases between them. The germline V gene encodes CDR1 MDHEN and CDR2 SYDVKM.

This sequence joins TRBV12-5 and TRBJ2-7; no definite D call. Trimming removed 1 base from V and 1 base from J, with 8 bases in between. CDR1 is LGHNT, CDR2 FRNRAP, per germline. The CDR3 is made up of 14 amino acids. The CDR3 spells CASGLGPSSYEQYF. CDR3 bases: TGTGCTAGTGGTTTGGGCCCGAGTTCCTACGAGCAGTACTTC.

The V and J genes are TRBV5-1 and TRBJ2-3, with D perhaps TRBD1 (5 bases). The CDR3 extends over 14 amino acids. V dropped 1 base and J dropped 4 bases, with 10 bases sitting between them. The germline V gene encodes CDR1 SGHRS and CDR2 YFSETQ. CDR3 region: CASSLQGLADTQYF. The CDR3 DNA sequence: TGCGCCAGCAGCTTGCAGGGCTTGGCAGATACGCAGTATTTT.

The chain links TRBV13 to TRBJ2-7; 11 nucleotides line up with TRBD2. The CDR3 runs to 13 residues. The junction had 2 bases not matched to a gene; V was cut back by 7 bases and J by 3 bases. Germline V gene data show CDR1 as PRHDT and CDR2 as FYEKMQ (reference sequence). CDR3 nucleotides: TGTGCCAGCACCGGGACTAGCGGCTACGAGCAGTACTTC. It yields the protein CASTGTSGYEQYF.

The chain couples TRBV29-1 to TRBJ2-3, with 7 nucleotides matching TRBD2. The ends lost 6 bases at V and 1 base at J; junction bases unmatched: 7. Germline V gene sequence: CDR1 SQVTM, CDR2 ANQGSEA. The CDR3 spans 14 residues. DNA of the CDR3: TGCAGCGTCTCGGGGGGAGCGGGCACAGATACGCAGTATTTT. It codes for CSVSGGAGTDTQYF.

This chain connects TRBV2 to TRBJ1-4, with a possible D match to TRBD1 (6 bases). This CDR3 region has 13 residues. The germline V and J ends were trimmed by 11 bases and 5 bases, with 15 bases remaining between them. The germline CDR1 and CDR2 sequences are SNHLY and FYNNEI. This CDR3 reads CAGGQNLNEKLFF. The CDR3 bases are TGTGCCGGGGGCCAGAACCTCAATGAAAAACTGTTTTTT.

The J gene is TRBJ2-1, the V gene TRBV9; 8 bases align to TRBD2. Germline V CDR1 and CDR2: SGDLS, YYNGEE. The V and J ends lost 0 bases and 8 bases, in that order; junction bases with no gene match: 7. CDR3 length: 15 amino acids. CDR3 nucleotides: TGTGCCAGCAGCGTAGGGGACGGGAGGGTCGATGAGCAGTTCTTC. Translation: CASSVGDGRVDEQFF. Full variable domain (remainder filled in from reference TRBV9 and TRBJ2-1): DSGVTQTPKHLITATGQRVTLRCSPRSGDLSVYWYQQSLDQGLQFLIQYYNGEERAKGNILERFSAQQFPDLHSELNLSSLELGDSALYFCASSVGDGRVDEQFFGPGTRLTVL.